This T cell receptor (beta chain) was identified during a study of cytomegalovirus exposure and HLA in healthy donors. The CDR3 runs 14 residues. Germline CDR1 is MNHNY and CDR2 is SVGAGI (reference sequence). Trimming pared 3 bases from V and 8 bases from J, leaving 16 bases between. Study results and limitations: TCR beta V- and J-gene trimming was later associated with a missense DCLRE1C variant. Upon later analysis, HLA-associated TCR beta chains proved more clonally expanded than other, equally common chains.

60 Vbeta and 13 Jbeta primers were used in PCR. Data came from immunoSEQ multiplex PCR; TCRdb stores just in-frame clones and leaves some out. This table lists approximately 110,000 clones. Note on this clone: The antigen remains undetermined.

The receptor was isolated from a man over 45 in good health and CMV-seronegative. Sequencing was carried out using PBMCs. The V call is TRBV6-6, the J call TRBJ1-2, with D unclear. The DNA of the CDR3 is TGTGCCAGCAGTTATTCACAGACCGGTTTGGGCTACACCTTC. Residues: CASSYSQTGLGYTF.